This TCR beta chain was identified during a study of technical replicates of blood from a handful of donors. The CDR3 totals 16 residues. Looked up from germline, CDR1 is MNHEY and CDR2 is SMNVEV (reference sequence). V lost 1 base to trimming and J lost 7 bases; unmatched junction nucleotides: 10. Assay: immunoSEQ multiplex PCR; the TCRdb copy retains only in-frame clones and omits some. This table holds 50,000 or so clones, about 93% found once. The receptor's source is a human donor in good health. Some clones in this sample may be carry-over from other donors' samples. The sequenced sample consisted of PBMCs. This chain joins TRBV27 and TRBJ2-1, with 7 bases matching TRBD1. Here the CDR3 reads CASSLYPGGGRNEQFF. The CDR3 coding sequence is TGTGCCAGCAGTTTATACCCAGGGGGTGGTAGGAATGAGCAGTTCTTC.